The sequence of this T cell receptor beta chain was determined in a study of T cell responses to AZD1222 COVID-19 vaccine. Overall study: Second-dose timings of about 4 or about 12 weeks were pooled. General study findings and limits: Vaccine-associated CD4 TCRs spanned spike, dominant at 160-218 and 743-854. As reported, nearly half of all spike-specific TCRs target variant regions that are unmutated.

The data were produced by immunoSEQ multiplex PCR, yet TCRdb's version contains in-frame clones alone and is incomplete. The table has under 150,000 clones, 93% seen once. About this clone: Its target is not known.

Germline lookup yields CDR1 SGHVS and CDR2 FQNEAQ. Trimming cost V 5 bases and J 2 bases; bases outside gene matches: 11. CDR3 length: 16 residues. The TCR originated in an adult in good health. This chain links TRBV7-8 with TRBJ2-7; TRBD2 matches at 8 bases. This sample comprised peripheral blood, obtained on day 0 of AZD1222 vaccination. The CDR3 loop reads CASSLLTGLVPYEQYF. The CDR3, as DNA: TGTGCCAGCAGCCTTCTGACGGGACTAGTACCCTACGAGCAGTACTTC.